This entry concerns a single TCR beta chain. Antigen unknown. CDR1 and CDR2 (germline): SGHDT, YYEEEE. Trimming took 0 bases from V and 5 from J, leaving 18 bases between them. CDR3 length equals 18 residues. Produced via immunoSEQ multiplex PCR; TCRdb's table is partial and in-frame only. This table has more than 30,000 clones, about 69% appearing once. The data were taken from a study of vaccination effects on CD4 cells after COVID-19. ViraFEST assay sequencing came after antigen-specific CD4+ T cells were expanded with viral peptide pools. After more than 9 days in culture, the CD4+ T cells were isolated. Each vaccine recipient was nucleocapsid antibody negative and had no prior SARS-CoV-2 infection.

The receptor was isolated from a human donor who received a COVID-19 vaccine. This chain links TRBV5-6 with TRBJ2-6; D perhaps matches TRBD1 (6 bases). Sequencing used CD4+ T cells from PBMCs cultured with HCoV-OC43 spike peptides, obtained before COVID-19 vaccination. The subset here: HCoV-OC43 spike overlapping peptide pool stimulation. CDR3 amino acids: CASSLVGAGDYRANVLTF. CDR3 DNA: TGTGCCAGCAGCTTGGTGGGGGCCGGGGATTACCGGGCCAACGTCCTGACTTTC.